Below are 31 T cell receptor beta chains sequenced from a single sample in a study of identical twins (dated by TCRdb to the mid-2010s). The library relied on 5' RACE. The reads were generated on an Illumina HiSeq 2000. TCRdb reworked the public reads: Q25 trimming with fastp, MiXCR clone assembly, productive beta chains retained. A single entry per CDR3 protein holds the most common genes and DNA from its merged rows. The sample data list around 490,000 distinct CDR3 sequences, and 20% to 25% of these were observed just once. The ten most abundant clones make up around 0.5% of the sample. These same data were also listed under a study on yellow fever vaccine responses in identical twins.

The source material was CD4+ T cells sorted from blood. The receptors here all came from a woman aged 18-29 years in good health.

The rearrangement uses TRBV11-3 and TRBJ2-1; D is unresolved. CDR3 size: 15 residues. Germline CDR1 reads SGHNT; CDR2 reads YENEEA. V was trimmed by 1 base and J by 1 base, leaving 8 bases between them. CDR3 residues: CASSLGRRSYNEQFF. The CDR3 DNA sequence: TGTGCCAGCAGCTTAGGGCGCAGATCCTACAATGAGCAGTTCTTC.

V is TRBV20-1 and J is TRBJ1-4; the match to TRBD1 covers 10 bases. This CDR3 contains 15 residues. V lost 5 bases and J lost 8; bases outside the gene matches: 11. The germline V gene has CDR1 DFQATT and CDR2 SNEGSKA (reference sequence). CDR3 nucleotides: TGCAGTGCTGCGCCGGGACAGGGGCTTTGGGAAAAACTGTTTTTT. Translation: CSAAPGQGLWEKLFF.

V gene TRBV28 combines with J gene TRBJ2-7; the D gene is possibly TRBD2 (5 bases). The length of the CDR3 is 14 residues. Germline loops: CDR1 MDHEN, CDR2 SYDVKM. V dropped 4 bases and J dropped 7 bases, with 17 bases sitting between them. The CDR3 loop is CASSSPGRTGEQYF. The DNA for the CDR3 is TGTGCCAGCAGTTCCCCCGGACGGACTGGGGAGCAGTACTTC.

This chain uses TRBV18 with TRBJ1-2; D is undetermined. Looked up from germline, CDR1 is KGHSH and CDR2 is LQKENI. V was clipped by 2 bases and J by 0 bases, with 19 bases between them. This CDR3 is 18 amino acids long. Written as DNA, the CDR3 is TGTGCCAGCTCACCATCGTCCCAAGGAGCAGGAACTAACTATGGCTACACCTTC. Amino acid sequence: CASSPSSQGAGTNYGYTF.

The chain has TRBV12-3 or TRBV12-4 and TRBJ1-1; TRBD1 agrees at 12 bases. Trimming cost V 1 base and J 5 bases; bases outside gene matches: 11. The length of the CDR3 is 18 residues. In DNA, the CDR3 is TGTGCCAGCAGTTTAGGTGGTGGGGACAGGGGGCGTTGGACTGAAGCTTTCTTT. Its translation: CASSLGGGDRGRWTEAFF.

As for this clonotype: Since the CDR3 does not end with the conserved phenylalanine or tryptophan, this likely comes from a read error. The chain is built from TRBV3-1 and TRBJ2-7, with D perhaps being TRBD1 or TRBD2 (5 bases each). CDR3 length: 12 amino acids. CDR1 and CDR2 from the germline V gene are LGHDT and YNNKEL (reference sequence). The V end lost 8 bases, the J end lost 6 bases, and 14 bases lay between the germline ends. The CDR3 sequence is CASGTPGSEQYL. The DNA for the CDR3 is TGTGCCAGCGGAACTCCAGGGAGCGAGCAGTACCTC.

This clonotype was seen more than once but under ten times. V and J are TRBV5-1 and TRBJ2-1; TRBD1 aligns across 7 bases. With V trimmed by 2 bases and J by 11 bases, 4 bases remained unmatched. This CDR3 region has 12 residues. CDR1 and CDR2 (germline): SGHRS, YFSETQ. The DNA of the CDR3 is TGCGCCAGCAGCTTAGACAGGGTCAAGCAGTTCTTC. It specifies CASSLDRVKQFF.

This clonotype was seen repeatedly, ten times or more. Compared with germline, one end of the junction differs, possibly owing to a read error. The chain recombines TRBV15 with TRBJ2-1; 7 positions match TRBD1. Germline CDR1 and CDR2: LNHNV and YYDKDF (reference sequence). The CDR3 has 15 residues. CDR3 sequence reads: CATSRDRVSYNEQFF. CDR3 nucleotides: TGTGCCACCAGCCGAGACAGGGTTTCCTACAATGAGCAGTTCTTC.

V and J are TRBV6-5 and TRBJ1-2; no clear D gene. V was shortened by 0 bases and J by 4 bases, with 18 bases between the two germline ends. The germline V gene has CDR1 MNHEY and CDR2 SVGAGI. The CDR3 is 17 amino acids. CDR3 sequence: CASSYSATTSWLYGYTF. The CDR3 DNA follows: TGTGCCAGCAGTTACTCGGCAACAACAAGTTGGCTCTATGGCTACACCTTC.

This clonotype was seen only a few times. This rearrangement joins TRBV6-1 to TRBJ2-7; TRBD2 might be the D (6 bases). Per the germline V gene, CDR1 is MNHNS and CDR2 is SASEGT. The CDR3 extends over 13 amino acids. V was trimmed by 6 bases and J by 6 bases, leaving 15 bases between them. The CDR3 DNA sequence: TGTGCCAGCAGAAAGGGGATGGGAGGCGAGCAGTACTTC. Encoded protein: CASRKGMGGEQYF.

This chain links TRBV6-1 with TRBJ2-7; 7 bases agree with TRBD1. V gave up 5 bases and J gave up 9 bases; unmatched junction bases: 13. The CDR3 extends over 14 amino acids. Germline V gene sequence: CDR1 MNHNS, CDR2 SASEGT. This chain's CDR3 is CASSLKPTGLGQYV. The CDR3 region has the DNA TGTGCCAGCAGTCTAAAACCGACAGGGTTGGGGCAGTACGTC.

The V gene is TRBV5-1, the J gene TRBJ2-1; D is unresolved. The CDR3 is 14 amino acids. V dropped 4 bases and J dropped 4 bases, with 12 bases sitting between them. Germline V gives CDR1 SGHRS, CDR2 YFSETQ. The CDR3 reads CASSQSYIYNEQFF. CDR3 sequence (DNA): TGCGCCAGCAGCCAAAGTTATATTTACAATGAGCAGTTCTTC. The full variable domain, rest sourced from reference TRBV5-1 and TRBJ2-1, is KAGVTQTPRYLIKTRGQQVTLSCSPISGHRSVSWYQQTPGQGLQFLFEYFSETQRNKGNFPGRFSGRQFSNSRSEMNVSTLELGDSALYLCASSQSYIYNEQFFGPGTRLTVL.

The CDR3 here is CASSRIDRTFSGANVLTF. CDR3 DNA: TGTGCCAGCAGCCGGATAGACAGAACCTTCTCTGGGGCCAACGTCCTGACTTTC. The J gene is TRBJ2-6, the V gene TRBV3-1; the D gene is possibly TRBD1 (5 bases). This CDR3 is built from 18 residues. The germline V and J ends were trimmed by 4 bases and 0 bases, with 16 bases remaining between them. Germline V gene data show CDR1 as LGHDT and CDR2 as YNNKEL (reference sequence).

This clonotype has only a few counts. This chain connects TRBV19 to TRBJ2-1; 10 nucleotides agree with TRBD2. Germline CDR1 reads LNHDA; CDR2 reads SQIVND (reference sequence). The J segment lost 4 bases and the V segment lost 4 bases, leaving 7 bases of the junction unmatched. The CDR3 is 16 residues long. CDR3 loop: CASSTPLAGWYNEQFF. For the CDR3, the DNA is TGTGCCAGTAGTACACCACTAGCGGGGTGGTACAATGAGCAGTTCTTC.

This clonotype was counted a few times. The chain carries TRBV2 and TRBJ2-4; 11 positions match TRBD2. CDR1 is SNHLY and CDR2 is FYNNEI in the germline V gene. Trimming at V came to 7 bases and at J to 2 bases, leaving 13 bases not matched to a gene. This CDR3 has 18 residues. CDR3 DNA sequence: TGTGCCAGCAAGGACGTAGCGGGAGGGCCTTTGTCCAAAAACATTCAGTACTTC. It codes for CASKDVAGGPLSKNIQYF.

A few counts support this clonotype. The rearrangement links TRBV21-1 to TRBJ2-3; TRBD2 reflects the table's D call only, with no check against the DNA. TRBV21-1 constitutes a pseudogene. The CDR3 covers 16 residues. The CDR3 DNA follows: TGTGCCAGCAGCAAAGGTGGTGGCGGGAGCACAGATACGCAGTATTTT. It yields the protein CASSKGGGGSTDTQYF.

The table lists this clonotype with a few counts. V gene TRBV5-1 combines with J gene TRBJ2-2, with unresolved D. From germline, CDR1 is SGHRS and CDR2 YFSETQ. V lost 1 base and J lost 0, with 10 bases in between. The CDR3 consists of 16 residues. In DNA, the CDR3 is TGCGCCAGCAGCTTGCGTTTGGGCTCGAACACCGGGGAGCTGTTTTTT. Its translation is CASSLRLGSNTGELFF.

This clonotype has a handful of counts. The rearrangement links TRBV24-1 to TRBJ2-5; the match to TRBD1 covers 7 bases. CDR3 size: 15 residues. Per the germline V gene, CDR1 is KGHDR and CDR2 is SFDVKD. J gave up 5 bases and V 3 bases, and 8 bases lay outside the gene matches. CDR3 bases: TGTGCCACCAGTGATGGCCCGACAGGGCTGGAGACCCAGTACTTC. Translation: CATSDGPTGLETQYF.

This chain links TRBV2 with TRBJ2-5; D is undetermined. This CDR3 has 12 residues. Germline V CDR1 and CDR2: SNHLY, FYNNEI. Trimming pared 0 bases from V and 5 bases from J, leaving 4 bases between. This CDR3 is CASSEATETQYF. The CDR3 DNA sequence: TGTGCCAGCAGTGAAGCAACCGAGACCCAGTACTTC. Based on the CDR3 plus reference TRBV2 and TRBJ2-5, the full variable domain is EPEVTQTPSHQVTQMGQEVILRCVPISNHLYFYWYRQILGQKVEFLVSFYNNEISEKSEIFDDQFSVERPDGSNFTLKIRSTKLEDSAMYFCASSEATETQYFGPGTRLLVL.

This CDR3 is CASSTVDEQFF. CDR3 bases: TGCGCCAGCAGCACGGTAGATGAGCAGTTCTTC. The V and J genes are TRBV5-1 and TRBJ2-1; D is uncertain. The CDR3 runs to 11 residues. Trimming removed 4 bases from V and 8 bases from J, with 7 bases in between. CDR1 is SGHRS and CDR2 is YFSETQ in the germline V gene. The variable domain in full, with the rest retrieved from reference TRBV5-1 and TRBJ2-1, is KAGVTQTPRYLIKTRGQQVTLSCSPISGHRSVSWYQQTPGQGLQFLFEYFSETQRNKGNFPGRFSGRQFSNSRSEMNVSTLELGDSALYLCASSTVDEQFFGPGTRLTVL.

The chain has TRBV6-1 and TRBJ2-2, with TRBD2 matching over 14 bases. Per the germline V gene, CDR1 is MNHNS and CDR2 is SASEGT. CDR3 length: 19 residues. The ends lost 2 bases at V and 6 bases at J; junction bases unmatched: 11. The DNA of the CDR3 is TGTGCCAGCAGTGAACGTAGTCAGGGACTAGCGGGAGTCCCCGGGGAGCTGTTTTTT. Its translation: CASSERSQGLAGVPGELFF.

The chain uses TRBV19 and TRBJ1-5; D might be TRBD1 (6 bases). V was clipped by 7 bases and J by 9 bases, with 16 bases between them. Germline V gene data show CDR1 as LNHDA and CDR2 as SQIVND (reference sequence). The CDR3 length is 13 residues. The CDR3 spells CASTDSARGPQHF. The CDR3 nucleotides are TGTGCCAGTACCGACAGTGCCAGGGGGCCCCAGCATTTT. The entire variable domain, with the rest obtained from reference TRBV19 and TRBJ1-5, is as follows: DGGITQSPKYLFRKEGQNVTLSCEQNLNHDAMYWYRQDPGQGLRLIYYSQIVNDFQKGDIAEGYSVSREKKESFPLTVTSAQKNPTAFYLCASTDSARGPQHFGDGTRLSIL.

This clonotype was detected a few times. The CDR3 sequence: CSAREETGNTGELFF. CDR3 coding DNA: TGCAGTGCTAGAGAAGAAACAGGGAACACCGGGGAGCTGTTTTTT. V gene TRBV20-1 combines with J gene TRBJ2-2, with D maybe TRBD1 (5 bases). V lost 0 bases and J lost 1, with 9 bases in between. This CDR3 is built from 15 residues. Germline V gene data show CDR1 as DFQATT and CDR2 as SNEGSKA (reference sequence).

The gene calls are TRBV10-3 and TRBJ2-7, with 7 bases fitting TRBD1. V lost 6 bases to trimming and J lost 3 bases; unmatched junction nucleotides: 8. Germline V gene data show CDR1 as ENHRY and CDR2 as SYGVKD. The CDR3 covers 14 residues. The CDR3 sequence: CAISEKGAIYEQYV. CDR3 DNA sequence: TGTGCCATCAGCGAAAAGGGGGCAATCTACGAGCAGTACGTC.

The V call is TRBV3-1, the J call TRBJ2-7; D may be TRBD2 (6 bases). V lost 6 bases to trimming and J lost 3 bases, with 12 bases between them. Germline CDR1 LGHDT, CDR2 YNNKEL (reference sequence). CDR3 length: 13 residues. As DNA, the CDR3 is TGTGCCAGCAGTCGACTAGGAGGCTACGAGCAGTACGTC. Its protein is CASSRLGGYEQYV.

The V and J genes are TRBV10-3 and TRBJ2-2; the match to TRBD2 covers 9 bases. The CDR3 loop spans 14 amino acids. The ends lost 11 bases at V and 2 bases at J; junction bases unmatched: 6. Germline CDR1 reads ENHRY; CDR2 reads SYGVKD. CDR3 loop: CASRLADNTGELFF. CDR3 nucleotide sequence: TGTGCCTCCCGACTAGCGGATAACACCGGGGAGCTGTTTTTT.

This clonotype came up a few times. The V call is TRBV29-1, the J call TRBJ2-7; no clear D. V was cut by 0 bases and J by 0 bases, with 3 bases left in between. CDR1 and CDR2 from the germline V gene are SQVTM and ANQGSEA. The CDR3 runs 12 residues. CDR3 coding DNA: TGCAGCGTTGAAGACGACTCCTACGAGCAGTACTTC. Translating gives CSVEDDSYEQYF.

This clonotype appeared many times. The chain combines TRBV12-3 or TRBV12-4 with TRBJ2-7; 10 bases agree with TRBD1. V shed 3 bases and J 4 bases; nucleotides not matched to a gene: 3. This CDR3 is 14 amino acids long. The CDR3 is CASSFGTGAYEQYF. The CDR3 nucleotides read TGTGCCAGCAGTTTCGGGACAGGGGCATACGAGCAGTACTTC.

This clonotype has only a few counts. V usage is TRBV10-3 and J usage is TRBJ2-2, with TRBD1 matching 7 bases. This CDR3 is 14 amino acids long. The V segment lost 10 bases and the J segment 3 bases; nucleotides outside the gene matches: 8. The germline V gene has CDR1 ENHRY and CDR2 SYGVKD. The CDR3 DNA reads TGTGCCACAAAAAACCAGGGGGACACCGGGGAGCTGTTTTTT. This translates into CATKNQGDTGELFF.

The genes are TRBV27 and TRBJ1-1; D is uncertain. Germline V gene data show CDR1 as MNHEY and CDR2 as SMNVEV (reference sequence). The CDR3 loop spans 15 amino acids. The V end lost 0 bases, the J end lost 0 bases, and 8 bases lay between the germline ends. CDR3 loop: CASSLSRRMNTEAFF. CDR3 DNA: TGTGCCAGCAGTTTATCCAGGAGAATGAACACTGAAGCTTTCTTT.

This clonotype was found a few times. J is TRBJ2-2 and V is TRBV4-1; 9 bases line up with TRBD2. Trimming at V came to 0 bases and at J to 9 bases, leaving 8 bases not matched to a gene. The germline V gene encodes CDR1 MGHRA and CDR2 YSYEKL. There are 16 residues in the CDR3. This CDR3 is CASSQDRTSVNRELFF. The CDR3 coding sequence is TGCGCCAGCAGCCAAGATCGGACTAGCGTAAACAGGGAGCTGTTTTTT.